This TCR beta chain was retrieved from a study of type 1 regulatory T cells. Across the whole study: This in vitro CD4 product, T-allo10, is enriched for Tr1 cells and alloantigen-specific. Notes on the study in general: Type 1 regulatory T cells had a more restricted TCR repertoire than non-type 1 regulatory T cells.

TCRdb fed the reads into MiXCR, producing one record per CDR3 protein. Here the sample spans about 42,000 distinct CDR3 sequences, more than 9% being singletons. This clonotype showed up many times. Its antigen is undetermined. The CDR3 has 14 residues. Germline CDR1 reads SGHRS; CDR2 reads YFSETQ. V shed 2 bases and J 1 base; nucleotides not matched to a gene: 1. The sequence was collected from a human donor in good health. Sequencing used cultured non-Tr1 T cells, either the whole culture or a sorted T cell fraction (not recorded which). This chain uses TRBV5-1 with TRBJ1-1, with 8 nucleotides matching TRBD1. The CDR3 spells CASSFGQGNTEAFF. The CDR3, as DNA: TGCGCCAGCAGCTTCGGACAGGGGAACACTGAAGCTTTCTTT.